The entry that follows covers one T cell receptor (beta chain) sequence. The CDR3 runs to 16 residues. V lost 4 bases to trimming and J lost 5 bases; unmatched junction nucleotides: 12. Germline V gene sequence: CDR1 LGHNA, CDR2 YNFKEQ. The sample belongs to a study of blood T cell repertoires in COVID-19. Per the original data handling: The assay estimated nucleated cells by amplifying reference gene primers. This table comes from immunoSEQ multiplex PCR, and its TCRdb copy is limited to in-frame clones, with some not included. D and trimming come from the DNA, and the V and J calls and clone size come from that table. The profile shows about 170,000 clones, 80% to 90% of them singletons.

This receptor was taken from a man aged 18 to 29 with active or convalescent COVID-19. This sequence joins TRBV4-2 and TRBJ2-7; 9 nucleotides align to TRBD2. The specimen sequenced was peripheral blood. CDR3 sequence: CASSLGPGTSWNEQYF. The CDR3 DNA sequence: TGTGCCAGCAGCCTGGGTCCCGGGACTAGCTGGAACGAGCAGTACTTC.